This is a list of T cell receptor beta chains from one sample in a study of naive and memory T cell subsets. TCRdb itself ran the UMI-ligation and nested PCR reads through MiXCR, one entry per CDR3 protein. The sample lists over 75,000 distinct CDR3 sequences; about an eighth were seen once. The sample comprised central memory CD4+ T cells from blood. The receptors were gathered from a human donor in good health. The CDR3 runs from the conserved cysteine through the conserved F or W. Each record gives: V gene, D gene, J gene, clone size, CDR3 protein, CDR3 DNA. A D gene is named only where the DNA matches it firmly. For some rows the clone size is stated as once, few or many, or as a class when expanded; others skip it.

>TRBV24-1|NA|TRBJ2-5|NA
CATSAQGTQETQYF
TGTGCCACCAGTGCCCAAGGGACTCAAGAGACCCAGTACTTC
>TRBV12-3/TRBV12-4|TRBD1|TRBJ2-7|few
CASSPTGVGSYEQYF
TGTGCCAGCAGTCCTACAGGGGTTGGGTCCTACGAGCAGTACTTC
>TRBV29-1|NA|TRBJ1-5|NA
CSVAQAGQPQHF
TGCAGCGTGGCCCAGGCGGGTCAGCCCCAGCATTTT
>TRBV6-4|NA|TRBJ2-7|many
CASSVVSPKYEQYF
TGTGCCAGCAGCGTCGTATCACCCAAATACGAGCAGTACTTC
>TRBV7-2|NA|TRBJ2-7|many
CASSRDPSSYEQYF
TGTGCCAGCAGCCGGGACCCGAGCTCCTACGAGCAGTACTTC
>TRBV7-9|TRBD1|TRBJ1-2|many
CASQGRRDRGTNYGYTF
TGTGCCAGCCAAGGGCGTAGGGACAGGGGAACTAACTATGGCTACACCTTC
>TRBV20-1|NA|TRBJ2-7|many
CSARTPFSRSPYEQYF
TGCAGTGCTAGAACTCCCTTTTCCCGCAGCCCCTACGAGCAGTACTTC
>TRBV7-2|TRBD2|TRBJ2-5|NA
CASSSRVGTSVTTQYF
TGTGCCAGCAGCTCCCGGGTGGGGACTAGCGTGACGACCCAGTACTTC
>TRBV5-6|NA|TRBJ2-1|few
CASSLSGLLYYNEQFF
TGTGCCAGCAGCTTGTCGGGTTTACTATATTACAATGAGCAGTTCTTC
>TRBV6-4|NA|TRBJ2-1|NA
CASSDSPSFYEQFF
TGTGCCAGCAGTGACTCGCCTAGCTTTTATGAGCAGTTCTTC
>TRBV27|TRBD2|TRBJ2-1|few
CASSPTMTSGGSRNEQFF
TGTGCCAGCAGTCCCACAATGACTAGCGGGGGGTCTCGGAATGAGCAGTTCTTC
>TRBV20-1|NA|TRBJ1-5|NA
CSARGGSTYSNQPQHF
TGCAGTGCTAGAGGTGGCAGTACCTATAGCAATCAGCCCCAGCATTTT
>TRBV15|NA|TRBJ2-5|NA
CAAIPGPQETQYF
TGTGCCGCCATCCCCGGACCCCAAGAGACCCAGTACTTC
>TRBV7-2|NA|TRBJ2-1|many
CASSPFVANNEQFF
TGTGCCAGCAGCCCCTTCGTGGCGAACAATGAGCAGTTCTTC
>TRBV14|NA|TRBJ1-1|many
CASSQVGGGTEAFF
TGTGCCAGCAGCCAGGTTGGGGGGGGCACTGAAGCTTTCTTT
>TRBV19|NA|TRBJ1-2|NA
CASSSQGGDGYTF
TGTGCCAGTAGTTCCCAGGGTGGGGATGGCTACACCTTC
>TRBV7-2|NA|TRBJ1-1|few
CASSLAGTVTEAFF
TGTGCCAGCAGCTTAGCTGGGACCGTCACTGAAGCTTTCTTT
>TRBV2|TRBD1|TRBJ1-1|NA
CASRRGQGLTEAFF
TGTGCCAGCAGGCGGGGACAGGGGCTCACTGAAGCTTTCTTT
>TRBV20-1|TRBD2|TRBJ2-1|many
CSARDPAGTSGSQNEQFF
TGCAGTGCTAGAGACCCCGCCGGGACTAGCGGGAGCCAGAATGAGCAGTTCTTC
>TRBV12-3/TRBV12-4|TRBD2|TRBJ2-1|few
CASSLGLAGRNEQFF
TGTGCCAGCAGCCTCGGACTAGCGGGAAGGAATGAGCAGTTCTTC
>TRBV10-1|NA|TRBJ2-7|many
CASGQYYEQYF
TGCGCCAGCGGACAGTACTACGAGCAGTACTTC
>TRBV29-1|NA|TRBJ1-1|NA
CSVLRGTEAFF
TGCAGCGTTCTTAGGGGCACTGAAGCTTTCTTT
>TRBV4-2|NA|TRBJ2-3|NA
CASSQDRLTDTQYF
TGTGCCAGCAGCCAAGATCGTCTTACAGATACGCAGTATTTT
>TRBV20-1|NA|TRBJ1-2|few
CSAAPRPGLITSNYGYTF
TGCAGTGCGGCCCCGAGGCCTGGCCTTATCACCTCTAACTATGGCTACACCTTC
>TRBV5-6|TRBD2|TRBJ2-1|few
CASSWGREARKFF
TGTGCCAGCAGCTGGGGGCGGGAGGCTCGAAAGTTCTTC
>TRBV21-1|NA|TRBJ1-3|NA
CASSKVDSSGNTIYF
TGTGCCAGCAGCAAAGTGGACAGCTCTGGAAACACCATATATTTT
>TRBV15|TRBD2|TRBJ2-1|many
CATSRDLSREGRKFF
TGTGCCACCAGCAGAGATCTCTCCCGGGAGGGCCGTAAGTTCTTC
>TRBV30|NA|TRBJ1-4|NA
CAWSALKEKLFF
TGTGCCTGGAGTGCCCTAAAGGAAAAACTGTTTTTT
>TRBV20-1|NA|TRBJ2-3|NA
CSARVNGQDTQYF
TGCAGTGCTAGAGTGAATGGGCAAGATACGCAGTATTTT
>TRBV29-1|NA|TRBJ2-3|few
CSVAKGASTDTQYF
TGCAGCGTTGCTAAGGGCGCAAGCACAGATACGCAGTATTTT
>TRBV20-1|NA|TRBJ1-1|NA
CSARDAERFQSTGAFF
TGCAGTGCTAGAGACGCCGAGAGGTTTCAAAGCACTGGAGCTTTCTTT
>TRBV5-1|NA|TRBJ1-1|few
CASTRVENMNTEAFF
TGCGCCAGCACCCGGGTGGAGAATATGAACACTGAAGCTTTCTTT
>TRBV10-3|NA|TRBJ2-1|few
CAISESVGGGGNEQFF
TGTGCCATCAGTGAGTCGGTGGGAGGGGGGGGCAATGAGCAGTTCTTC
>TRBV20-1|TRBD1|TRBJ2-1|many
CSAGGQGNEQFF
TGCAGTGCTGGAGGACAGGGTAACGAGCAGTTCTTC
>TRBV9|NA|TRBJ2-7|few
CASSARDSEQYF
TGTGCCAGCAGCGCCCGGGATAGCGAGCAGTACTTC
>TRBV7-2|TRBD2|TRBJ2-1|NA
CASSLWTSAHNEQFF
TGTGCCAGCAGCTTATGGACTAGCGCGCACAATGAGCAGTTCTTC
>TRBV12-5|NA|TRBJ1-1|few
CASGLGRMMNTEAFF
TGTGCTAGTGGTTTGGGACGTATGATGAACACTGAAGCTTTCTTT
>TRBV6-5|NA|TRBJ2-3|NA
CASSSRGGGTDTQYF
TGTGCCAGCAGCAGTAGAGGAGGGGGCACAGATACGCAGTATTTT
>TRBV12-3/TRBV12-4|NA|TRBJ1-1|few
CASRPGGQANTEAFF
TGTGCCAGCAGACCCGGGGGGCAGGCGAACACTGAAGCTTTCTTT
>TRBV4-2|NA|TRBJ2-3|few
CASSQEYMSTDTQYF
TGTGCCAGCAGCCAAGAGTATATGTCCACAGATACGCAGTATTTT
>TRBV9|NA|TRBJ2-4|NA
CASSPLTGTSNNIQYF
TGTGCCAGCAGCCCCCTCACCGGGACGTCAAATAACATTCAGTACTTC
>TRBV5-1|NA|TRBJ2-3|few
CASGDGSPTDTQYF
TGCGCCAGTGGGGACGGCTCCCCCACAGATACGCAGTATTTT